These 25 T cell receptor beta chains were all obtained from the same sample, sequenced in a study of blood T cell repertoires in COVID-19. TCRdb keeps only in-frame clones here, not all; method: immunoSEQ multiplex PCR. Of roughly 100,000 clones detected, roughly 80% appear once; the ten largest clones hold 4% to 5.5%. The material sequenced was peripheral blood. The receptor source for this set is a human donor in a cohort sampled during active COVID-19.

The genes are TRBV4-2 and TRBJ1-1, with no clear D. CDR3 size: 14 residues. Trimming pared 6 bases from V and 5 bases from J, leaving 16 bases between. CDR1 and CDR2 (germline): LGHNA, YNFKEQ. Written as DNA, the CDR3 is TGTGCCAGCAGGCGGGAGGGAGGGAGGACTGAAGCTTTCTTT. Translating it yields CASRREGGRTEAFF.

This chain uses TRBV7-2 with TRBJ2-7; TRBD2 aligns across 9 bases. The CDR3 spans 15 residues. Germline V CDR1 and CDR2: SGHTA, FQGNSA. J lost 0 bases, V lost 5 bases, and 5 bases had no gene match. This CDR3 is CASSVPSGVSYEQYF. The CDR3 region has the DNA TGTGCCAGCAGCGTACCTAGCGGGGTCTCCTACGAGCAGTACTTC.

The V gene is TRBV11-3, the J gene TRBJ1-1; D remains ambiguous. Trimming removed 3 bases at V and 1 base at J, with 9 bases between. Germline assignment: CDR1 SGHNT and CDR2 YENEEA. The CDR3 has 14 residues. The CDR3: CASSFSTGNTEAFF. In DNA, the CDR3 is TGTGCCAGCAGCTTTTCGACGGGGAACACTGAAGCTTTCTTT. Based on the CDR3 plus reference TRBV11-3 and TRBJ1-1, the full variable domain is EAGVVQSPRYKIIEKKQPVAFWCNPISGHNTLYWYLQNLGQGPELLIRYENEEAVDDSQLPKDRFSAERLKGVDSTLKIQPAELGDSAVYLCASSFSTGNTEAFFGQGTRLTVV.

The chain carries TRBV6-5 and TRBJ1-1; D may be TRBD1 (5 bases). CDR1 is MNHEY, CDR2 SVGAGI, per germline. Trimming left V 7 bases short and J 1 base short, with 16 bases between. CDR3 length equals 15 residues. The CDR3 nucleotides are TGTGCCAGCATTCGGACACGGGGGTCGAACACTGAAGCTTTCTTT. Translating it yields CASIRTRGSNTEAFF.

The rearrangement joins TRBV11-3 to TRBJ1-1, with D possibly TRBD1 on 5 matching bases. The germline V gene encodes CDR1 SGHNT and CDR2 YENEEA. Trimming pared 5 bases from V and 6 bases from J, leaving 13 bases between. The CDR3 runs 13 residues. The CDR3 DNA follows: TGTGCCAGCAGCAGACCGGGGGTTCCTGAAGCTTTCTTT. It codes for CASSRPGVPEAFF.

This clone was seen more than once but under ten times. The J gene is TRBJ1-4, the V gene TRBV5-1; 7 bases align to TRBD1. This CDR3 is 14 amino acids long. The germline V gene encodes CDR1 SGHRS and CDR2 YFSETQ. The J segment lost 7 bases and the V segment lost 4 bases, leaving 7 bases of the junction unmatched. CDR3 bases: TGCGCCAGCAGCGCCGACAGGGATGGTGAAAAACTGTTTTTT. Amino acids: CASSADRDGEKLFF. Variable domain in full (rest from reference TRBV5-1 and TRBJ1-4): KAGVTQTPRYLIKTRGQQVTLSCSPISGHRSVSWYQQTPGQGLQFLFEYFSETQRNKGNFPGRFSGRQFSNSRSEMNVSTLELGDSALYLCASSADRDGEKLFFGSGTQLSVL.

There are a few counts of this clone. The chain joins TRBV28 to TRBJ1-5; 10 bases fit TRBD1. Germline CDR1 MDHEN, CDR2 SYDVKM. CDR3 length equals 17 residues. V lost 5 bases to trimming and J lost 0 bases; unmatched junction nucleotides: 7. The CDR3: CASSAGTGDYSNQPQHF. In nucleotides, the CDR3 is TGTGCCAGCAGTGCTGGGACAGGGGATTATAGCAATCAGCCCCAGCATTTT.

V usage is TRBV19 and J usage is TRBJ2-7, with TRBD2 matching over 10 bases. The CDR3 extends over 16 amino acids. V was clipped by 10 bases and J by 4 bases; unmatched bases: 16. Germline V lookup: CDR1 LNHDA, CDR2 SQIVND (reference sequence). CDR3 in DNA: TGTGCCACCAAGCCCCAAGCGGGGGGGCCACTGTACGAGCAGTACTTC. Protein sequence: CATKPQAGGPLYEQYF. The full variable domain, its missing parts supplied by reference TRBV19 and TRBJ2-7, is DGGITQSPKYLFRKEGQNVTLSCEQNLNHDAMYWYRQDPGQGLRLIYYSQIVNDFQKGDIAEGYSVSREKKESFPLTVTSAQKNPTAFYLCATKPQAGGPLYEQYFGPGTRLTVT.

The rearrangement links TRBV7-2 to TRBJ1-2; D remains unclear. From germline, CDR1 is SGHTA and CDR2 FQGNSA. This CDR3 contains 15 residues. Trimming took 0 bases from V and 1 from J, leaving 9 bases between them. In DNA form, the CDR3 reads TGTGCCAGCAGCTTAGCTGTTGGACTTAACTATGGCTACACCTTC. Translated: CASSLAVGLNYGYTF.

The chain is built from TRBV3-1 (or the pseudogene TRBV3-2) and TRBJ1-2; 8 bases align to TRBD1. The CDR3 consists of 16 residues. The J segment lost 8 bases and the V segment lost 0 bases, leaving 11 bases of the junction unmatched. Germline loops: CDR1 LGHDT, CDR2 YNNKEL (reference sequence). This chain's CDR3 is CASSQDRSAGGLGYTF. As DNA, the CDR3 is TGTGCCAGCAGCCAAGATCGATCGGCAGGGGGCTTGGGCTACACCTTC.

The chain carries TRBV7-9 and TRBJ1-6; 12 positions agree with TRBD1. The CDR3 sequence is 18 residues long. V was clipped by 5 bases and J by 4 bases; unmatched bases: 9. In germline, CDR1 is SEHNR, CDR2 FQNEAQ (reference sequence). The CDR3: CASSRRDRGHVYNSPLHF. CDR3 nucleotides: TGTGCCAGCAGCCGACGGGACAGGGGGCATGTTTATAATTCACCCCTCCACTTT.

This sequence joins TRBV7-9 and TRBJ2-5, with 14 bases lining up with TRBD2. The length of the CDR3 is 17 residues. The ends lost 4 bases at V and 3 bases at J; junction bases unmatched: 7. Germline V gene data show CDR1 as SEHNR and CDR2 as FQNEAQ (reference sequence). The CDR3 region has the DNA TGTGCCAGCAGCTCCGGGACTAGCGGGGGAACGGAAGAGACCCAGTACTTC. Translated, it gives CASSSGTSGGTEETQYF.

This chain uses TRBV27 with TRBJ2-3; perhaps TRBD1 as D (6 bases). This CDR3 contains 14 residues. Germline CDR1 and CDR2: MNHEY and SMNVEV (reference sequence). Trimming stripped 6 bases from V and 0 bases from J, with 10 bases between. CDR3 sequence: CASSQGLSTDTQYF. CDR3 coding DNA: TGTGCCAGCAGCCAGGGGCTCAGCACAGATACGCAGTATTTT.

The V and J genes are TRBV9 and TRBJ2-2; 7 bases match TRBD2. Germline V CDR1 and CDR2: SGDLS, YYNGEE. V shed 6 bases and J 0 bases; nucleotides not matched to a gene: 5. This CDR3 contains 15 residues. This CDR3 reads CASTPRGANTGELFF. In DNA form, the CDR3 reads TGTGCCAGCACCCCCCGGGGGGCGAACACCGGGGAGCTGTTTTTT.

This rearrangement joins TRBV10-1 to TRBJ2-7; 9 nucleotides match TRBD1. Germline V gene lookup returns CDR1 WNHNN and CDR2 SYGVQD (reference sequence). This CDR3 has 16 amino acids. Trimming removed 8 bases from V and 3 bases from J; junction bases left unmatched: 14. The CDR3 spells CASPSQWGQGGYEQYF. The CDR3 region has the DNA TGCGCCAGCCCCTCACAATGGGGACAGGGAGGCTACGAGCAGTACTTC.

The V and J genes are TRBV6-4 and TRBJ1-2; the D gene is possibly TRBD1 (5 bases). CDR1 MRHNA and CDR2 SNTAGT come from the germline V gene. Trimming stripped 6 bases from V and 8 bases from J, with 10 bases between. The CDR3 extends over 11 amino acids. The CDR3: CASRVTDGYTF. The CDR3 coding sequence is TGTGCCAGCAGGGTGACAGACGGCTACACCTTC.

The chain combines TRBV7-2 with TRBJ2-7; 7 positions match TRBD1. CDR1 is SGHTA and CDR2 is FQGNSA in the germline V gene. V lost 2 bases to trimming and J lost 4 bases; unmatched junction nucleotides: 5. The CDR3 spans 14 residues. The CDR3, as DNA: TGTGCCAGCAGCTTACGAGGGGGCAAGTACGAGCAGTACTTC. This gives the protein CASSLRGGKYEQYF.

This chain joins TRBV27 and TRBJ1-6; weak D call: TRBD1 (5 bases). V was clipped by 5 bases and J by 2 bases, with 22 bases between them. The germline CDR1 and CDR2 sequences are MNHEY and SMNVEV (reference sequence). The CDR3 covers 19 residues. The CDR3 DNA is TGTGCCAGCAGTAGCCGAATTGTCGCCGGGACTGCCTATAATTCACCCCTCCACTTT. It specifies CASSSRIVAGTAYNSPLHF.

J is TRBJ2-2 and V is TRBV7-3; TRBD1 agrees at 9 bases. The CDR3 is 14 amino acids. With 5 bases clipped from V and 6 bases from J, the junction kept 4 bases outside the gene matches. CDR1 and CDR2 (germline): SGHTA, FQGTGA. The CDR3 DNA reads as TGTGCCAGCAGCACCGACAGGGGGGCCGGGGAGCTGTTTTTT. It translates to CASSTDRGAGELFF.

The chain couples TRBV19 to TRBJ1-2; 8 positions agree with TRBD1. The trim removed 7 bases at V and 6 bases at J, leaving 13 bases unmatched. The CDR3 covers 15 residues. Germline assignment: CDR1 LNHDA and CDR2 SQIVND (reference sequence). CDR3 nucleotide sequence: TGTGCCAGTATTAGTATCTCGACAGGGGTTCATGGCTACACCTTC. Translated, it gives CASISISTGVHGYTF.

In this sample, this clone turned up once. The chain links TRBV5-1 to TRBJ1-1; 9 bases map to TRBD1. The CDR3 runs to 14 residues. CDR1 is SGHRS, CDR2 YFSETQ, per germline. V was pared by 4 bases and J by 1 base, with 2 bases of the junction left unmatched. The CDR3 DNA follows: TGCGCCAGCAGCCCACAGGGGGCGAACACTGAAGCTTTCTTT. This encodes CASSPQGANTEAFF.

This clone was detected only a few times. This sequence joins TRBV4-1 and TRBJ2-1; 12 bases align to TRBD2. Germline V gene sequence: CDR1 MGHRA, CDR2 YSYEKL. This CDR3 is built from 16 residues. V dropped 0 bases and J dropped 6; count of bases not matched to a gene: 3. This chain's CDR3 is CASSQDPSGGVNEQFF. DNA of the CDR3: TGCGCCAGCAGCCAAGATCCTAGCGGGGGGGTCAATGAGCAGTTCTTC.

The chain carries TRBV11-2 and TRBJ2-7; D perhaps matches TRBD1 (6 bases). V dropped 5 bases and J dropped 0 bases, with 26 bases sitting between them. Germline CDR1 is SGHAT and CDR2 is FQNNGV. This CDR3 is 19 amino acids long. The CDR3 loop is CASSRGGSLWRASSYEQYF. The CDR3 DNA sequence: TGTGCCAGCAGCCGAGGGGGTTCGCTCTGGCGGGCAAGCTCCTACGAGCAGTACTTC. Full variable domain (missing parts from reference TRBV11-2 and TRBJ2-7): EAGVAQSPRYKIIEKRQSVAFWCNPISGHATLYWYQQILGQGPKLLIQFQNNGVVDDSQLPKDRFSAERLKGVDSTLKIQPAKLEDSAVYLCASSRGGSLWRASSYEQYFGPGTRLTVT.

The chain carries TRBV27 and TRBJ1-1; no clear D gene. The V end lost 8 bases, the J end lost 5 bases, and 18 bases lay between the germline ends. Germline CDR1 is MNHEY and CDR2 is SMNVEV (reference sequence). The CDR3 runs to 14 residues. CDR3 sequence reads: CASGLRPSGTEAFF. The CDR3 coding sequence is TGTGCCAGCGGACTCAGGCCCTCAGGAACTGAAGCTTTCTTT.

The V and J genes are TRBV6-5 and TRBJ2-5; D gene unclear. The V end lost 6 bases, the J end lost 1 base, and 9 bases lay between the germline ends. CDR3 length: 13 residues. Germline CDR1 and CDR2: MNHEY and SVGAGI. The CDR3 DNA sequence: TGTGCCAGCAGGATGGGCACCCAAGAGACCCAGTACTTC. Amino acid sequence: CASRMGTQETQYF.